The 24 T cell receptor beta chains in this list originate from one sample, sequenced in a study of T cell responses to AZD1222 COVID-19 vaccine (dated by TCRdb to the early 2020s). The sample's time point, from its label and the paper: about 28 days (+/-7) after the second vaccine dose. Receptors were amplified or captured by the immunoSEQ multiplex PCR assay. TCRdb limited this immuneACCESS table to in-frame rearrangements with V and J called. A share of clones is missing; checked studies link under half to unresolved V genes, and the rest is unexplained. The sample profile shows 150,000 to 200,000 clones; roughly 92% of them were found once. Approximately 4.6% of the sample lies in the top ten. Specimen: peripheral blood, collected 28 days after the second AZD1222 dose. Receptors were obtained from an adult who received the AZD1222 COVID-19 vaccine.

The V gene is TRBV27, the J gene TRBJ2-3; 13 nucleotides align to TRBD2. The CDR3 runs to 16 residues. J lost 4 bases, V lost 5 bases, and 6 bases had no gene match. Germline values: CDR1 MNHEY, CDR2 SMNVEV (reference sequence). The CDR3 loop reads CASSLRTSGRPDTQYF. CDR3 coding DNA: TGTGCCAGCAGTCTTAGGACTAGCGGGAGACCAGATACGCAGTATTTT.

The chain couples TRBV19 to TRBJ2-1, with D maybe TRBD2 (6 bases). The CDR3 contains 15 residues. The V gene lost 4 bases and the J gene lost 5 bases, with 15 bases spanning the gap. From germline, CDR1 is LNHDA and CDR2 SQIVND (reference sequence). The CDR3 region has the DNA TGTGCCAGTAGTACTTCTCTAGCGTACAACAATGAGCAGTTCTTC. Translation gives CASSTSLAYNNEQFF.

This chain links TRBV5-1 with TRBJ1-1; possibly TRBD1 for D (6 bases). V lost 5 bases and J lost 0, with 17 bases in between. In germline, CDR1 is SGHRS, CDR2 YFSETQ. The CDR3 has 16 amino acids. The CDR3 sequence is CASSRGGESVNTEAFF. The CDR3 DNA reads as TGCGCCAGCAGTCGAGGGGGGGAGAGTGTGAACACTGAAGCTTTCTTT.

The gene calls are TRBV12-3 or TRBV12-4 and TRBJ2-5; perhaps D is TRBD1 or TRBD2 (5 bases each). This CDR3 is 13 amino acids long. Trimming stripped 4 bases from V and 2 bases from J, with 8 bases between. The CDR3 loop is CASSWGRQETQYF. As DNA, the CDR3 is TGTGCCAGCAGTTGGGGACGACAAGAGACCCAGTACTTC.

The J gene is TRBJ2-7, the V gene TRBV30; 7 nucleotides agree with TRBD1. CDR1 GTSNPN and CDR2 SVGIG come from the germline V gene (reference sequence). J lost 6 bases, V lost 4 bases, and 9 bases had no gene match. The CDR3 spans 13 residues. CDR3 coding DNA: TGTGCCTGGATCCGACAGGGCTTCGGCGAGCAGTACTTC. Protein: CAWIRQGFGEQYF.

This chain uses TRBV29-1 with TRBJ2-1; 7 bases agree with TRBD2. There are 14 residues in the CDR3. J lost 0 bases, V lost 4 bases, and 3 bases had no gene match. Germline V gives CDR1 SQVTM, CDR2 ANQGSEA. DNA for the CDR3: TGCAGCGTTGTAGCGGGCTACTCCTACAATGAGCAGTTCTTC. It is translated as CSVVAGYSYNEQFF.

This chain joins TRBV7-9 and TRBJ2-7; D is uncertain. The CDR3 consists of 14 residues. The V gene lost 4 bases and the J gene lost 2 bases, with 12 bases spanning the gap. Per the germline V gene, CDR1 is SEHNR and CDR2 is FQNEAQ (reference sequence). CDR3 sequence: CASSSGRMAYEQYF. CDR3 DNA: TGTGCCAGCAGCTCAGGACGGATGGCCTACGAGCAGTACTTC.

The chain links TRBV28 to TRBJ2-3; TRBD2 matches at 7 bases. Losses at the gene ends were 4 bases for V and 5 bases for J; bases not matched to a gene: 3. The CDR3 sequence is 13 residues long. Germline V gives CDR1 MDHEN, CDR2 SYDVKM. In nucleotides, the CDR3 is TGTGCCAGCAGTTCTCGCGGGGGAGATACGCAGTATTTT. Translation: CASSSRGGDTQYF.

The rearrangement joins TRBV27 to TRBJ1-1; D is perhaps TRBD1 (5 bases). The germline V and J ends were trimmed by 5 bases and 3 bases, with 16 bases remaining between them. CDR3 length equals 15 residues. Germline V gene data show CDR1 as MNHEY and CDR2 as SMNVEV (reference sequence). The CDR3, as DNA: TGTGCCAGCAGTGCCAGGGACCACAAGCACACTGAAGCTTTCTTT. This translates into CASSARDHKHTEAFF.

The chain employs TRBV9 and TRBJ2-7, with D hard to call. CDR1 and CDR2 (germline): SGDLS, YYNGEE. This CDR3 has 11 residues. V dropped 0 bases and J dropped 4 bases, with 2 bases sitting between them. The CDR3 coding sequence is TGTGCCAGCAGCGTAGGGTACGAGCAGTACTTC. Translating it yields CASSVGYEQYF.

The count of this clone is one. V gene TRBV7-2 combines with J gene TRBJ2-7; 8 nucleotides match TRBD1. Trimming took 5 bases from V and 4 from J; bases not matched to a gene: 10. This CDR3 has 15 amino acids. Germline CDR1 and CDR2: SGHTA and FQGNSA. DNA of the CDR3: TGTGCCAGCAGCCCTGGACAGGGCCCCCCATACGAGCAGTACTTC. This codes for CASSPGQGPPYEQYF.

This sequence joins TRBV6-6 and TRBJ2-5; 10 bases match TRBD1. This CDR3 comprises 14 residues. V trimming: 6 bases; J trimming: 5 bases; junction bases outside the gene matches: 6. From germline, CDR1 is MNHNY and CDR2 SVGAGI (reference sequence). In DNA form, the CDR3 reads TGTGCCAGCAGCCGGGACAGGGGCGGGGAGACCCAGTACTTC. Residues: CASSRDRGGETQYF.

The chain recombines TRBV19 with TRBJ2-7, with D perhaps TRBD2 (6 bases). Germline-derived CDR1 and CDR2 are LNHDA and SQIVND (reference sequence). V was clipped by 4 bases and J by 0 bases, with 10 bases between them. The CDR3 has 14 residues. The CDR3 sequence: CASSKVDYSYEQYF. DNA for the CDR3: TGTGCCAGTAGTAAGGTGGACTACTCCTACGAGCAGTACTTC.

The J gene is TRBJ1-2, the V gene TRBV10-2; D not resolved. This CDR3 comprises 18 residues. The germline V gene encodes CDR1 WSHSY and CDR2 SAAADI. Trimming left V 0 bases short and J 4 bases short, with 21 bases between. CDR3 sequence (DNA): TGCGCCAGCAGTGAGTCGCTGGAAATAGGGCCTATGGGCTATGGCTACACCTTC. Translation: CASSESLEIGPMGYGYTF.

The rearrangement links TRBV15 to TRBJ1-3; D is unresolved. CDR3 length: 18 amino acids. Deletions cut 0 bases from V and 1 base from J, with 16 bases between. The germline gives CDR1 LNHNV, CDR2 YYDKDF (reference sequence). As DNA, the CDR3 is TGTGCCACCAGCAGAGATCCTCCGCCAGTGGGATCTGGAAACACCATATATTTT. It yields the protein CATSRDPPPVGSGNTIYF. Based on the CDR3 plus reference TRBV15 and TRBJ1-3, the full variable domain is DAMVIQNPRYQVTQFGKPVTLSCSQTLNHNVMYWYQQKSSQAPKLLFHYYDKDFNNEADTPDNFQSRRPNTSFCFLDIRSPGLGDTAMYLCATSRDPPPVGSGNTIYFGEGSWLTVV.

This chain connects TRBV6-6 to TRBJ1-1, with 9 bases identical to TRBD1. Germline CDR1 MNHNY, CDR2 SVGAGI (reference sequence). The V segment lost 6 bases and the J segment 7 bases; nucleotides outside the gene matches: 12. This CDR3 spans 15 amino acids. The CDR3 loop reads CASRRGTGILNEAFF. The CDR3 nucleotides are TGTGCCAGCAGACGCGGGACAGGGATTCTCAATGAAGCTTTCTTT.

Only one count was recorded for this clone. V usage is TRBV2 and J usage is TRBJ1-5; D is perhaps TRBD1 (5 bases). V was pared by 4 bases and J by 1 base, with 8 bases between. CDR1 and CDR2 from the germline V gene are SNHLY and FYNNEI. The CDR3 length is 14 residues. The CDR3 sequence is CASSAQGSNQPQHF. The DNA for the CDR3 is TGTGCCAGCAGTGCCCAGGGAAGCAATCAGCCCCAGCATTTT.

This rearrangement joins TRBV5-1 to TRBJ1-1; D gene ambiguous. CDR3 length: 17 amino acids. Trimming left V 4 bases short and J 1 base short, with 20 bases between. Germline V gene sequence: CDR1 SGHRS, CDR2 YFSETQ. CDR3 residues: CASSITPGFTRNTEAFF. Written as DNA, the CDR3 is TGCGCCAGCAGCATCACCCCGGGCTTTACACGGAACACTGAAGCTTTCTTT.

The V and J genes are TRBV5-6 and TRBJ2-1; D unresolved. This CDR3 has 14 residues. Germline V gives CDR1 SGHDT, CDR2 YYEEEE. V shed 0 bases and J shed 3 bases, with 7 bases lying between them. The CDR3 coding sequence is TGTGCCAGCAGCTTGGGAACAAACTACAATGAGCAGTTCTTC. The encoded protein is CASSLGTNYNEQFF.

The chain is built from TRBV7-2 and TRBJ2-3; TRBD2 is a possible D gene (7 bases). V gave up 2 bases and J gave up 2 bases, with 17 bases separating them. The CDR3 spans 17 residues. CDR1 is SGHTA and CDR2 is FQGNSA in the germline V gene. CDR3 residues: CASSLWGGAQTTDTQYF. The CDR3 DNA follows: TGTGCCAGCAGCTTATGGGGGGGCGCGCAGACCACAGATACGCAGTATTTT.

The V and J genes are TRBV7-9 and TRBJ2-1; unclear D gene. The V end was cut by 4 bases, the J end by 7 bases, with 17 bases between. The CDR3 runs to 15 residues. Per germline, CDR1 SEHNR and CDR2 FQNEAQ (reference sequence). This chain's CDR3 is CASSSPPRPGNEQFF. For the CDR3, the DNA is TGTGCCAGCAGCTCCCCCCCTCGGCCCGGTAATGAGCAGTTCTTC.

The chain couples TRBV27 to TRBJ2-1; D unresolved. CDR3 length: 14 residues. The germline V gene has CDR1 MNHEY and CDR2 SMNVEV (reference sequence). V shed 4 bases and J shed 0 bases, with 7 bases lying between them. The CDR3 region is CASSSDVSYNEQFF. The CDR3 nucleotides are TGTGCCAGCAGTTCGGACGTCTCCTACAATGAGCAGTTCTTC.

This chain connects TRBV6-1 to TRBJ2-7; D is unclear. Germline CDR1 reads MNHNS; CDR2 reads SASEGT. V was trimmed by 0 bases and J by 2 bases, leaving 8 bases between them. This CDR3 has 14 amino acids. CDR3 in DNA: TGTGCCAGCAGTGAAGCCCCGGAGACCTACGAGCAGTACTTC. It encodes CASSEAPETYEQYF.

The chain couples TRBV7-9 to TRBJ2-4, with TRBD1 identical over 7 bases. The V gene end was trimmed by 5 bases and the J gene end by 4 bases; junction bases not matched to a gene: 11. Germline CDR1 reads SEHNR; CDR2 reads FQNEAQ (reference sequence). The CDR3 has 16 residues. CDR3 loop: CASSQTRGLAKNIQYF. Here the CDR3 DNA reads TGTGCCAGCAGCCAAACAAGGGGGCTAGCAAAAAACATTCAGTACTTC.